This TCR beta chain was obtained from a study of blood T cell repertoires in COVID-19 (dated by TCRdb to 2019 to 2021). As for the study more broadly: Samples covering the acute and convalescent phases of COVID-19 were provided by collaborators in the United States, Italy and Spain. The prospective study material was composed of cDNA or gDNA derived from T cells, B-cell-depleted T cells, or PBMCs. Nearly every sample came with metadata listing a de-identified subject ID, COVID-19 status, age in years and sex. The samples were drawn from the first 160 participants of the ongoing ImmuneRACE study and from some 1,300 subjects provided by 6 global collaborators. HLA class I and class II types, where available, came from metadata supplied by the sample provider rather than from assay-based typing. The repertoires were released in a freely available public database intended as a resource for research on the immune response to SARS-CoV-2. Subjects who had been exposed to COVID-19, were actively infected with it, or had recovered from it provided the deeply sampled blood TCRbeta repertoires that made up the dataset. Results and caveats for the whole study, not just this receptor: The quantity of clinical and demographic metadata differed by source and by participant and was supplied without curation.

TCRbeta CDR3 regions were amplified from genomic DNA using the immunoSEQ Assay, a bias-controlled multiplex PCR. On the authors' methods: Within the assay, amplification of reference gene primers was used to estimate how many nucleated cells each sample contained. To quantify the absolute abundance of each unique TCRbeta CDR3 rearrangement, sequence reads were collapsed and filtered. For each sample, productive Simpson clonality was calculated as the square root of Simpson's diversity index over productive rearrangements. Drawn from immuneACCESS, this table holds only the in-frame rearrangements with V and J called that TCRdb kept. Clones are partly lost; checked studies trace under half to an unresolved V gene and leave the rest unexplained. The V and J calls and clone size come from that table; D and trimming were worked out from the DNA. Across this sample there are about 310,000 clones, with about 90% seen only once. The ten largest clones represent about 9.4% of the sample.

Participants in the prospective study were aged about 18 to 90 years, lived in about two dozen United States geographic areas, and enrolled through a virtual design. To assign participants to cohorts, the prospective study relied on clinical history that participants themselves reported in a screening survey and a study questionnaire. ImmuneRACE Cohort 3 recovered participants were defined by two consecutive negative NP/OP PCR tests, healthcare professional clearance, or symptom resolution. In the prospective study, whole blood, serum and a nasopharyngeal or oropharyngeal swab were collected from each participant by mobile phlebotomists. Participants in the prospective study had the option to provide additional blood draws and questionnaires over a roughly 2-month period. Before DNA extraction, prospective study blood samples were shipped either frozen or at room temperature. The CDR3 covers 14 residues, taking in both the cysteine and the phenylalanine. The only DNA kept is the CDR3, 42 bases in frame from the first base. According to the germline V gene, CDR1 reads MDHEN and CDR2 reads SYDVKM. Deletion took 8 bases off V and 1 base off J, with a span of 12 bases between the germline ends.

Concerning this clone: Which antigen it targets is not known. The sample holds no much larger clone one base away, and base qualities are not on file.

The TCR was taken from a woman under 40 who had recovered from COVID-19. The chain links TRBV28 with TRBJ1-5; matching of 5 bases hints at TRBD1 as the D gene. The sequencing sample was made of PBMCs or T cells enriched from blood (not recorded which). The DNA sequence is given as TGTGCCAGCCTCACTGGGGGGAGCAATCAGCCCCAGCATTTT. Translation gives CASLTGGSNQPQHF.